This T cell receptor (beta chain) derives from a study of T cells in Graves' hyperthyroidism and ophthalmopathy. Study-wide context: Peripheral blood collection took place at initial diagnosis, before any treatment. Study-level points and caveats: Before onset, by a median of approximately 6.8 months, the model predicted ophthalmopathy.

This CDR3 region has 12 residues. Looked up from germline, CDR1 is DFQATT and CDR2 is SNEGSKA (reference sequence). The V gene lost 3 bases and the J gene lost 5 bases, with 8 bases spanning the gap. Used for diagnoses were clinical symptoms, serum thyroxine and TRAb, thyroid ultrasound and orbital computed tomography. Fresh peripheral blood, roughly 9.8 ml of it, supplied the PBMCs. Researchers amplified the TCR beta CDR3 regions from RNA transcripts. RT-PCR in the first round (using the HTBI primer set) targeted the TCR CDR3. From the multiplex PCR reads, TCRdb called clonotypes with MiXCR, one entry per CDR3 protein. Counted here are some 300,000 distinct CDR3 sequences, roughly 19% occurring once; the ten biggest clones make up less than 45%. This clonotype was seen ten or more times. Its antigen remains unknown.

V is TRBV20-1 and J is TRBJ1-5; D gene uncertain. Sequenced sample: blood. This clonotype originated in a man aged 45-65 years with Graves' ophthalmopathy. The CDR3 protein is CSASEGYQPQHF. The CDR3 DNA reads TGCAGTGCTAGCGAGGGATATCAGCCCCAGCATTTT.